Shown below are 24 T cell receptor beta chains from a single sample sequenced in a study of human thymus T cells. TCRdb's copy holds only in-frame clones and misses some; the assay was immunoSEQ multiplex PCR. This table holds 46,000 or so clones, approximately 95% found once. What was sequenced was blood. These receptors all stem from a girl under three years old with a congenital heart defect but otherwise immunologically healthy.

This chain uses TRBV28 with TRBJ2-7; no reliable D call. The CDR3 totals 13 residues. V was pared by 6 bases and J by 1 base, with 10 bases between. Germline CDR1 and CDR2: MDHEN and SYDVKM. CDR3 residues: CASSPGRSYEQYF. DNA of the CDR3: TGTGCCAGCAGCCCTGGGCGATCCTACGAGCAGTACTTC.

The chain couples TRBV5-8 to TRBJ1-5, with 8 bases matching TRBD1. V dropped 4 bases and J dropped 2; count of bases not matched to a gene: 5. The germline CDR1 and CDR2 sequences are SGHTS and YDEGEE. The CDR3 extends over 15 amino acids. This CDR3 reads CASSPGQGGNQPQHF. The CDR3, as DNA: TGTGCCAGCAGCCCTGGACAGGGAGGCAATCAGCCCCAGCATTTT.

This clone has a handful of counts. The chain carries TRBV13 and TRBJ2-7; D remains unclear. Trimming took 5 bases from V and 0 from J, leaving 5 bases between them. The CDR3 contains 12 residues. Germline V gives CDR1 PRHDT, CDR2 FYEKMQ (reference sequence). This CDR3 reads CASSPNSYEQYF. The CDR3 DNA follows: TGTGCCAGCAGCCCGAACTCCTACGAGCAGTACTTC. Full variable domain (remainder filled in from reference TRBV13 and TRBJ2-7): AAGVIQSPRHLIKEKRETATLKCYPIPRHDTVYWYQQGPGQDPQFLISFYEKMQSDKGSIPDRFSAQQFSDYHSELNMSSLELGDSALYFCASSPNSYEQYFGPGTRLTVT.

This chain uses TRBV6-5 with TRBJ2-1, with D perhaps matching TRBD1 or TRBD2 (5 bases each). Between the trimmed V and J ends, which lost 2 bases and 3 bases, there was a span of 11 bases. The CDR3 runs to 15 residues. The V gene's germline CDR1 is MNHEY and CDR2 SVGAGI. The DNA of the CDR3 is TGTGCCAGCAGTTACACCGGGACCTACTACAATGAGCAGTTCTTC. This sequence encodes CASSYTGTYYNEQFF.

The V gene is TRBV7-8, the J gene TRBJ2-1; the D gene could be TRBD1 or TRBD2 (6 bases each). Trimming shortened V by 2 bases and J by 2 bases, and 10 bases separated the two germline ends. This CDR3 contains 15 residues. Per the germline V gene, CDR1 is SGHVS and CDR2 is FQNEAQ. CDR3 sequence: CASSLKEGAYNEQFF. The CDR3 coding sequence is TGTGCCAGCAGCTTAAAGGAGGGGGCCTACAATGAGCAGTTCTTC.

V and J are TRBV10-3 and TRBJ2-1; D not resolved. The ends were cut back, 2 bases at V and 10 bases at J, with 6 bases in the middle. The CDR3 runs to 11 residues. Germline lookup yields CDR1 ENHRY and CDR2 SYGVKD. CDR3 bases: TGTGCCATCAGTGAGGGGCGCGAGCAGTTCTTC. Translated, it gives CAISEGREQFF.

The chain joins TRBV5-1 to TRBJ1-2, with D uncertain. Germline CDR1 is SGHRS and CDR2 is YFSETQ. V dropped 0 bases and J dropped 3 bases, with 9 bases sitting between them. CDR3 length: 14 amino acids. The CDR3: CASSLDSTYYGYTF. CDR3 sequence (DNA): TGCGCCAGCAGCTTGGACAGCACCTACTATGGCTACACCTTC.

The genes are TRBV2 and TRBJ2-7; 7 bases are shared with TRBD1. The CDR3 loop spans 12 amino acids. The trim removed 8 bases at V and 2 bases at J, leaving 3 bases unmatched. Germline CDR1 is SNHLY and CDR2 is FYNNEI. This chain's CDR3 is CASWDSTYEQYF. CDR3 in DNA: TGTGCCAGCTGGGACAGCACCTACGAGCAGTACTTC.

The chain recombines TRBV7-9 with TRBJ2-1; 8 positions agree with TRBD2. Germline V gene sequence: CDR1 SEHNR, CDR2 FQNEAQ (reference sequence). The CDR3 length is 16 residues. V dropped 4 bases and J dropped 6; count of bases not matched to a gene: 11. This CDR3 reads CASSSAPRTSINEQFF. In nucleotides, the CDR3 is TGTGCCAGCAGCTCGGCTCCCCGGACTAGCATCAATGAGCAGTTCTTC.

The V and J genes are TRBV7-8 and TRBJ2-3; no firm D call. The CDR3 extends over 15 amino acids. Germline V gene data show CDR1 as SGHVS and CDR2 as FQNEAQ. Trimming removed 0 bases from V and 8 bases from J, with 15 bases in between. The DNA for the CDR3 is TGTGCCAGCAGCTTAGCACTACCCTCAGAGGTTACGCAGTATTTT. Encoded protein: CASSLALPSEVTQYF. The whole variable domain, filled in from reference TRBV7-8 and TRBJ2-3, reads GAGVSQSPRYKVAKRGQDVALRCDPISGHVSLFWYQQALGQGPEFLTYFQNEAQLDKSGLPSDRFFAERPEGSVSTLKIQRTQQEDSAVYLCASSLALPSEVTQYFGPGTRLTVL.

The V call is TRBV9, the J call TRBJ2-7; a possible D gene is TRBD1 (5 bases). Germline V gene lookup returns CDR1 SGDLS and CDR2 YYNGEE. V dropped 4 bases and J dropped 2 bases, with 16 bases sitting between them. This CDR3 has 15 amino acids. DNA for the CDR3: TGTGCCAGCAGCCCCCGGCAGGGTGGGCCCTACGAGCAGTACTTC. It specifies CASSPRQGGPYEQYF.

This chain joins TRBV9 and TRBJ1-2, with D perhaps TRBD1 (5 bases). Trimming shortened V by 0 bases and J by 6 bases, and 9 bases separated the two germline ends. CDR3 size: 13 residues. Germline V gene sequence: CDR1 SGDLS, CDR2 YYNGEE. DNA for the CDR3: TGTGCCAGCAGCGTAGCTCAGGGACATGGCTACACCTTC. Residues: CASSVAQGHGYTF.

The CDR3 spells CASSKGVGSSGGVRGLGQETQYF. In DNA form, the CDR3 reads TGTGCCAGCAGCAAAGGTGTAGGGAGTAGCGGGGGAGTAAGGGGTTTAGGTCAAGAGACCCAGTACTTC. The rearrangement uses TRBV21-1 and TRBJ2-5; TRBD2, the table's D call, lacks a check against the DNA. TRBV21-1 is a pseudogene segment. CDR3 length equals 23 residues.

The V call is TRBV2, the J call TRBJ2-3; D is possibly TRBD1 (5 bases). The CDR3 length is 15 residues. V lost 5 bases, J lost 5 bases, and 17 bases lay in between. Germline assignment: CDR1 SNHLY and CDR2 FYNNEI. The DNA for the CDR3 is TGTGCCAGCAGTAGAGACAGAAAGTTGAGAGATACGCAGTATTTT. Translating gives CASSRDRKLRDTQYF. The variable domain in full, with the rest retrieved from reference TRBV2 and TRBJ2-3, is EPEVTQTPSHQVTQMGQEVILRCVPISNHLYFYWYRQILGQKVEFLVSFYNNEISEKSEIFDDQFSVERPDGSNFTLKIRSTKLEDSAMYFCASSRDRKLRDTQYFGPGTRLTVL.

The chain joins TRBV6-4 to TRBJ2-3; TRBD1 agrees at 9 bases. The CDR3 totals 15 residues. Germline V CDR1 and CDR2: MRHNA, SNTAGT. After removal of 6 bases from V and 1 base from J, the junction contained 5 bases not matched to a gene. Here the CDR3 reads CASSPRTGGTDTQYF. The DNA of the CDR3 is TGTGCCAGCAGCCCACGGACAGGGGGCACAGATACGCAGTATTTT.

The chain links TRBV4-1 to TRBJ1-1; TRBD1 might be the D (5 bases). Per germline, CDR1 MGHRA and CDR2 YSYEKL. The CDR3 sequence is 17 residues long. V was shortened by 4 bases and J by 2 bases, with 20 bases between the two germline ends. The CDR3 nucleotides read TGCGCCAGCAGCCGCAGGGTTCTTCTGACGCGAAACACTGAAGCTTTCTTT. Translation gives CASSRRVLLTRNTEAFF.

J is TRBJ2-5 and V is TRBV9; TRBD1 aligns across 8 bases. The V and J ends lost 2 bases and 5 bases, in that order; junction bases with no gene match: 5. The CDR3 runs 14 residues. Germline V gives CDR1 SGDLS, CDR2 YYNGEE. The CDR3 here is CASSVQGAGETQYF. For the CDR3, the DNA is TGTGCCAGCAGCGTCCAGGGGGCAGGTGAGACCCAGTACTTC.

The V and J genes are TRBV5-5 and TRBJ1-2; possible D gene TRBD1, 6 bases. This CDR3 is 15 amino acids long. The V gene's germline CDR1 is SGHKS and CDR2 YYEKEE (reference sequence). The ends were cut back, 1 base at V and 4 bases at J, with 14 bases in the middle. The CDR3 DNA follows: TGTGCCAGCAGCTTGACAGGGCTGAGAGGCTATGGCTACACCTTC. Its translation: CASSLTGLRGYGYTF.

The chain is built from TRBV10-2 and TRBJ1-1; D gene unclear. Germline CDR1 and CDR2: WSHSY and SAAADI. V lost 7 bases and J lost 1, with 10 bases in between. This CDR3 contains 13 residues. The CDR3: CASNGRANTEAFF. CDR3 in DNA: TGCGCCAGCAACGGGAGGGCGAACACTGAAGCTTTCTTT.

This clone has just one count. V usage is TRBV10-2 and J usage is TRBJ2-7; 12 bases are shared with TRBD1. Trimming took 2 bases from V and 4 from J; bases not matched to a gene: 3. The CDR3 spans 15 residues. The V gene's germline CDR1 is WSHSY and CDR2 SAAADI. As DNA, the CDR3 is TGCGCCAGCAGTGAGCGGGACAGGGGGCAATACGAGCAGTACTTC. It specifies CASSERDRGQYEQYF.

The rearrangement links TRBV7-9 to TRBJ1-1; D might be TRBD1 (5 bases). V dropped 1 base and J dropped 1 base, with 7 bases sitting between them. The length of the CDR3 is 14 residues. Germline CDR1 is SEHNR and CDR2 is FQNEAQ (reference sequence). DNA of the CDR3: TGTGCCAGCAGCTTAGGGGGCAAGAACACTGAAGCTTTCTTT. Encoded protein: CASSLGGKNTEAFF.

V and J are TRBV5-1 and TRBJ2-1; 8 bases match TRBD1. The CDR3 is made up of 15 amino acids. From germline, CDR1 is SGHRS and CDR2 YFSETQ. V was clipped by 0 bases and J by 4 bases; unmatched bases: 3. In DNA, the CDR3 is TGCGCCAGCAGCTTGGAGGGACAGGCTTACAATGAGCAGTTCTTC. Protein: CASSLEGQAYNEQFF.

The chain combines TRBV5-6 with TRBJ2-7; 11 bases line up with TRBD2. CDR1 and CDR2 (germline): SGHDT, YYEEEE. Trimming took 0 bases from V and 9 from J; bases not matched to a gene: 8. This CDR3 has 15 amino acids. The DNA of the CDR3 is TGTGCCAGCAGCTTGGCCGGACTAGCGGGTCCGGTGCAGTACTTC. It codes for CASSLAGLAGPVQYF. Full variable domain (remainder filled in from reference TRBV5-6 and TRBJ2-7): DAGVTQSPTHLIKTRGQQVTLRCSPKSGHDTVSWYQQALGQGPQFIFQYYEEEERQRGNFPDRFSGHQFPNYSSELNVNALLLGDSALYLCASSLAGLAGPVQYFGPGTRLTVT.

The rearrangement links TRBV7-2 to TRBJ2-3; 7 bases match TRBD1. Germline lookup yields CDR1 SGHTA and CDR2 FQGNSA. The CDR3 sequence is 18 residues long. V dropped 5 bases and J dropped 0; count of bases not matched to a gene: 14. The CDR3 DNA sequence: TGTGCCAGCAGCCGCGACAGGGACAACCTTATTAGCACAGATACGCAGTATTTT. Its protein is CASSRDRDNLISTDTQYF. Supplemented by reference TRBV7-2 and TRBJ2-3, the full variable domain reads GAGVSQSPSNKVTEKGKDVELRCDPISGHTALYWYRQSLGQGLEFLIYFQGNSAPDKSGLPSDRFSAERTGGSVSTLTIQRTQQEDSAVYLCASSRDRDNLISTDTQYFGPGTRLTVL.